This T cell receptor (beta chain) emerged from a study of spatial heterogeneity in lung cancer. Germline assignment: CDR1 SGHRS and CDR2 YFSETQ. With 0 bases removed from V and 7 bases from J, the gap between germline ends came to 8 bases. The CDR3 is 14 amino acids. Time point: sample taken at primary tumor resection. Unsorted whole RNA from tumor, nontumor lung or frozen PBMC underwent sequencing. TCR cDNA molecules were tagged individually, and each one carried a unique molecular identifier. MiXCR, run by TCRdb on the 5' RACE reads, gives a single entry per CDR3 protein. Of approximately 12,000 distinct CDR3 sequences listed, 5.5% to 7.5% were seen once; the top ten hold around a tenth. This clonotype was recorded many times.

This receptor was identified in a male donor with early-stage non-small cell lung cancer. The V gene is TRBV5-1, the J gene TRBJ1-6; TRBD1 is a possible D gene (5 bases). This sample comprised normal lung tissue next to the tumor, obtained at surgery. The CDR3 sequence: CASSLDRGNSPLHF. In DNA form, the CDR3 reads TGCGCCAGCAGCTTGGATAGGGGAAATTCACCCCTCCACTTT.